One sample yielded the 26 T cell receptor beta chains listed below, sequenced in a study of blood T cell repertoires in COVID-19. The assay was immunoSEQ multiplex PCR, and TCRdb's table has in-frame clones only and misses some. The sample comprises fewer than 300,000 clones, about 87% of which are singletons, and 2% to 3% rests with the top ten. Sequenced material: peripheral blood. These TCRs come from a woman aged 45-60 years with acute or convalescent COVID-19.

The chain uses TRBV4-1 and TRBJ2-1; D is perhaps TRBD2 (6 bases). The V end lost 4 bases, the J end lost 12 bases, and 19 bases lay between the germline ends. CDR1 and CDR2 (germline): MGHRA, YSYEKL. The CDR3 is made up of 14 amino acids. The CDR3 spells CASSRNAGSGWQFF. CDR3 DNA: TGCGCCAGCAGCCGGAATGCGGGGAGCGGGTGGCAGTTCTTC.

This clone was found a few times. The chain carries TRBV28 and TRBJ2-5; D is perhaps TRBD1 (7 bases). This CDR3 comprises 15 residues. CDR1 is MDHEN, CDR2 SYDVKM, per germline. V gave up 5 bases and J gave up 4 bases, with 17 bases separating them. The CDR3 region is CASSPARRGRETQYF. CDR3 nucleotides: TGTGCCAGCAGTCCAGCCAGGAGGGGGCGAGAGACCCAGTACTTC. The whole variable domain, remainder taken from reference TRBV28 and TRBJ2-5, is DVKVTQSSRYLVKRTGEKVFLECVQDMDHENMFWYRQDPGLGLRLIYFSYDVKMKEKGDIPEGYSVSREKKERFSLILESASTNQTSMYLCASSPARRGRETQYFGPGTRLLVL.

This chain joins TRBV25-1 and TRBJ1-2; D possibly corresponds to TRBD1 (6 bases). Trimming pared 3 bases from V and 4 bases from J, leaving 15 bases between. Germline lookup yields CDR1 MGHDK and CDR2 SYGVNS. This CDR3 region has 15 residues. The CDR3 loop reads CASSEGTGSSYGYTF. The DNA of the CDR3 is TGTGCCAGCAGTGAGGGAACAGGGTCCTCCTATGGCTACACCTTC.

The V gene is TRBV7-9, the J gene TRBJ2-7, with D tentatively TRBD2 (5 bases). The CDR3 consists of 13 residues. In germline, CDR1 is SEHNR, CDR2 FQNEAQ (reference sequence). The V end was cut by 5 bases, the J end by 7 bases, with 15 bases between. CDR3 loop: CASSADSPQEQYF. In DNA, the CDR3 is TGTGCCAGCAGCGCGGACTCGCCGCAAGAGCAGTACTTC.

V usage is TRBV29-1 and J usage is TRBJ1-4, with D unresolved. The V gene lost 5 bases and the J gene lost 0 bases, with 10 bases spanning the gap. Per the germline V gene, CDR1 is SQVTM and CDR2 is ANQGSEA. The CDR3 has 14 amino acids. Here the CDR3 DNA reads TGCAGCGTTCTCCTTCCTGCAACTAATGAAAAACTGTTTTTT. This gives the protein CSVLLPATNEKLFF.

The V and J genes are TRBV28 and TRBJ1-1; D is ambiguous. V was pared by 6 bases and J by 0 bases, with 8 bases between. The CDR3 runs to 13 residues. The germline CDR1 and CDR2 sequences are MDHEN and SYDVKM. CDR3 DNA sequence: TGTGCCAGCAGGGAGCCTATGAACACTGAAGCTTTCTTT. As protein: CASREPMNTEAFF.

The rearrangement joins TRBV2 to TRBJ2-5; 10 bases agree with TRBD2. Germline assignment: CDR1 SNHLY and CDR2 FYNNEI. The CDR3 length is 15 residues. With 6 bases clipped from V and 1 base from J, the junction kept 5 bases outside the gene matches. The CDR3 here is CASSPLAGSQETQYF. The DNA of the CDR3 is TGTGCCAGCAGCCCACTAGCGGGGTCCCAAGAGACCCAGTACTTC.

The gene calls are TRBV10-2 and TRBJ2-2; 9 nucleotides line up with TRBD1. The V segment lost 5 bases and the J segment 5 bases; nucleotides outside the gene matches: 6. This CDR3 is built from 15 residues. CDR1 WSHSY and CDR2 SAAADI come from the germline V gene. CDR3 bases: TGCGCCAGCAGTCCACAGGGGGCCGGGACCGGGGAGCTGTTTTTT. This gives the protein CASSPQGAGTGELFF.

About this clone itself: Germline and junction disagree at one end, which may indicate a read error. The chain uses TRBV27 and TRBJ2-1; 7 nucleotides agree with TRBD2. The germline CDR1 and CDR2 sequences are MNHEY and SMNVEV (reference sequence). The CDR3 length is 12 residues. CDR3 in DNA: TGTGCCAGCAGCAAGGGAGGAGCGGGAATGGTCTTC. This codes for CASSKGGAGMVF.

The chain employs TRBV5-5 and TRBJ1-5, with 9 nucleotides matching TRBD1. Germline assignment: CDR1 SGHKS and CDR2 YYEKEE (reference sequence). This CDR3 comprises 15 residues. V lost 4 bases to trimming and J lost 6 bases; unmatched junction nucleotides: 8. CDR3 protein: CASSPGTGQIQPQHF. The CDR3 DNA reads TGTGCCAGCAGCCCAGGGACAGGGCAGATTCAGCCCCAGCATTTT.

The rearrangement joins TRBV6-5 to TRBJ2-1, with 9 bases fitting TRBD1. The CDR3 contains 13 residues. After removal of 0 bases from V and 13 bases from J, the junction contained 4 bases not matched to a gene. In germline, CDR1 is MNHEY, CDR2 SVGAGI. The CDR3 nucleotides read TGTGCCAGCAGTTACTCGTTGGGACAGGGTCAGTTCTTC. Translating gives CASSYSLGQGQFF.

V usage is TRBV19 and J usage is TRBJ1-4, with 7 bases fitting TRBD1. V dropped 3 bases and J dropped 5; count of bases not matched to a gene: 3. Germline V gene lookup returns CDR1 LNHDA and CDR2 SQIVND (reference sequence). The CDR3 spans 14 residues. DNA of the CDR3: TGTGCCAGTAGTATCGGGACAGTAAATGAAAAACTGTTTTTT. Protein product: CASSIGTVNEKLFF.

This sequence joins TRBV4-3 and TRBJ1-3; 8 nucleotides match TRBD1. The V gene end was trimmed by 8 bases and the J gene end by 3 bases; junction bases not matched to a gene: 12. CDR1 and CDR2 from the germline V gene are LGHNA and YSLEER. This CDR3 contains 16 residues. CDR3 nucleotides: TGCGCCAGCCGAGGGCAGGGGGCGGCTTTTGGAAACACCATATATTTT. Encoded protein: CASRGQGAAFGNTIYF.

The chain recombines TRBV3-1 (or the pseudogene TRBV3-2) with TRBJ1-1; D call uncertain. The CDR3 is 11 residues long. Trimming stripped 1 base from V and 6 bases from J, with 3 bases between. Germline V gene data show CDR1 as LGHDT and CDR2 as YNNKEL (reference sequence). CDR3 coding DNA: TGTGCCAGCAGCCAAGCGGCTGAAGCTTTCTTT. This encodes CASSQAAEAFF.

The CDR3 protein is CASSLIRRGGISSYEQYF. CDR3 sequence (DNA): TGTGCCAGCAGCTTAATTCGGCGTGGCGGGATCAGCTCCTACGAGCAGTACTTC. V is TRBV7-2 and J is TRBJ2-7, with D possibly being TRBD2 (6 bases). Germline CDR1 reads SGHTA; CDR2 reads FQGNSA. V was cut by 2 bases and J by 0 bases, with 20 bases left in between. The CDR3 contains 18 residues.

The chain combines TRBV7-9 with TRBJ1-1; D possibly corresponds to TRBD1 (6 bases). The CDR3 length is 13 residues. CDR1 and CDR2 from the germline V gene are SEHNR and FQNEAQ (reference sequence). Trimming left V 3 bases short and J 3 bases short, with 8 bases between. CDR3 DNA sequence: TGTGCCAGCAGCTTCGGACAGTACACTGAAGCTTTCTTT. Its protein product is CASSFGQYTEAFF.

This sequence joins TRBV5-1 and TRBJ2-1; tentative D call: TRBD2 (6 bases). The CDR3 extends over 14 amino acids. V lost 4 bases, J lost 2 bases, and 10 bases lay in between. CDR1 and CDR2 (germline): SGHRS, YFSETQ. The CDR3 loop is CASSLANTYNEQFF. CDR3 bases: TGCGCCAGCAGCCTAGCGAACACCTACAATGAGCAGTTCTTC.

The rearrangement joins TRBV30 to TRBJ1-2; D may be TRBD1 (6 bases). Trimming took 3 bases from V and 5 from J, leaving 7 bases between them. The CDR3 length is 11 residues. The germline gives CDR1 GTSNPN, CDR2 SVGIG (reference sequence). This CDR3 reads CAWRQGYGYTF. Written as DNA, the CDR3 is TGTGCCTGGAGACAGGGTTATGGCTACACCTTC.

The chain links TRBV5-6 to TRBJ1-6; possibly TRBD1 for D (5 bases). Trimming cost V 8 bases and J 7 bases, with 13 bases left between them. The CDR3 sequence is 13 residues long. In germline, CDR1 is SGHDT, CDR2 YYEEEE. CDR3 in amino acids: CASTGFGNSPLHF. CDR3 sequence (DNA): TGTGCCAGTACAGGATTCGGCAATTCACCCCTCCACTTT.

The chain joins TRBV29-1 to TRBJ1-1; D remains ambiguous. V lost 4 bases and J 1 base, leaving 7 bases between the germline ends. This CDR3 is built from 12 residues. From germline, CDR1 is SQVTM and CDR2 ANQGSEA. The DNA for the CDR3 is TGCAGCGTTGTAAGAGGGAACACTGAAGCTTTCTTT. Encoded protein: CSVVRGNTEAFF.

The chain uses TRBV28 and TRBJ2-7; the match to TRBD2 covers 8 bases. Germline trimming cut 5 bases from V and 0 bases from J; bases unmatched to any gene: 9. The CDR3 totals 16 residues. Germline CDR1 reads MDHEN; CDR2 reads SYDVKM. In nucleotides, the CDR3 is TGTGCCAGCAGTGGCACACGGACTAGCATCTCCTACGAGCAGTACTTC. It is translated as CASSGTRTSISYEQYF.

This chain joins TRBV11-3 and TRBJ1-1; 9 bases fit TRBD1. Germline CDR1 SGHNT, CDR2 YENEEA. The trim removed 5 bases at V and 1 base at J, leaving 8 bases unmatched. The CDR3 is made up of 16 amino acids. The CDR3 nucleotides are TGTGCCAGCAGCCGGACAGGGGAGTTAGGGAACACTGAAGCTTTCTTT. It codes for CASSRTGELGNTEAFF.

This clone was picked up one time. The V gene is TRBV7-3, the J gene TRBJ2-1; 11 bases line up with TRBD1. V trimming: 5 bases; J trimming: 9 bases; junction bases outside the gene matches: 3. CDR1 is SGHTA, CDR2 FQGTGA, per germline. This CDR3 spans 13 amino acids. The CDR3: CASSPGTGGEQFF. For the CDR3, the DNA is TGTGCCAGCAGCCCAGGGACAGGGGGTGAGCAGTTCTTC.

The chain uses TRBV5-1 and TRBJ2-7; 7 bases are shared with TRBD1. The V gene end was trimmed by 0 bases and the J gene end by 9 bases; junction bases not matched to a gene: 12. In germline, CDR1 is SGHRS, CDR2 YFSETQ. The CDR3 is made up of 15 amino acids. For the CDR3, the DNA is TGCGCCAGCAGCTTGGACGGGACAGCTACGAGTCGGCAGTACTTC. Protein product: CASSLDGTATSRQYF.

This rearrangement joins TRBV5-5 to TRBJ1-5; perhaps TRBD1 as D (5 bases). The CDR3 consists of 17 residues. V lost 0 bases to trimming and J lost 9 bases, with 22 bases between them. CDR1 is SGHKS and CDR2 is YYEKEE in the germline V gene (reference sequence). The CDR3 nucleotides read TGTGCCAGCAGCTTGGTAGGGAGGGGCGCCCCCGACCGGCCCCAGCATTTT. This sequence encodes CASSLVGRGAPDRPQHF.

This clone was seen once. CDR3 amino acids: CASSPRRGAGDLRETQYF. DNA of the CDR3: TGCGCCAGCAGCCCCCGGCGGGGCGCCGGGGACCTGCGTGAGACCCAGTACTTC. The chain employs TRBV4-1 and TRBJ2-5, with a possible D match to TRBD2 (6 bases). Germline CDR1 is MGHRA and CDR2 is YSYEKL. The CDR3 is 18 amino acids. V lost 4 bases and J 5 bases, leaving 26 bases between the germline ends.